These T cell receptor beta chains were read from a single sample in a study of T cells in Graves' hyperthyroidism and ophthalmopathy. TCRdb re-called the multiplex PCR reads with MiXCR, one entry per CDR3 protein. The sample lists 750,000 to 950,000 distinct CDR3 sequences; around 39% were seen once. Material: blood. The receptor set was obtained from a man younger than 35 with Graves' hyperthyroidism. Both conserved end residues are part of each CDR3. D genes are given only for firm matches. Clone size, where shown, is once, few, many, or a class for clones that have expanded.

CASRPTSGDPYEQYF,TGTGCCAGCAGGCCAACTAGCGGGGATCCCTACGAGCAGTACTTC,TRBJ2-7,-,TRBD2,TRBV7-9
CASSLGGIAFF,TGTGCCAGCAGTCTAGGGGGAATAGCTTTCTTT,TRBJ1-1,-,-,TRBV12-3/TRBV12-4
CASSQDSASGRETQYF,TGCGCCAGCAGCCAAGATTCGGCTAGCGGGAGGGAGACCCAGTACTTC,TRBJ2-5,-,TRBD2,TRBV4-3
CSAGPQHF,TGCAGCGCGGGGCCCCAGCATTTT,TRBJ1-5,many,-,TRBV20-1
CASSHGAAYGYTF,TGTGCCAGCAGCCACGGGGCCGCCTATGGCTACACCTTC,TRBJ1-2,many,-,TRBV14
CASSEEVLSYEQYF,TGTGCCAGCAGCGAAGAGGTGCTTTCTTACGAGCAGTACTTC,TRBJ2-7,-,-,TRBV7-8
CASTGGGGGAETQYF,TGTGCCAGCACCGGAGGTGGCGGGGGGGCCGAGACCCAGTACTTC,TRBJ2-5,-,TRBD2,TRBV2
CASSEAAGGTYEQYF,TGTGCCAGCAGCGAGGCGGCGGGGGGGACCTACGAGCAGTACTTC,TRBJ2-7,many,TRBD2,TRBV9
CSVESAEDGYTF,TGCAGCGTTGAATCGGCGGAGGATGGCTACACCTTC,TRBJ1-2,-,-,TRBV29-1
CASSLGLRTLAGAGETQYF,TGTGCCAGCAGCTTAGGTCTCCGTACGCTCGCGGGAGCGGGAGAGACCCAGTACTTC,TRBJ2-5,-,TRBD2,TRBV7-8
CASSFRGSAETQYF,TGTGCCAGCAGCTTCCGGGGGAGCGCCGAGACCCAGTACTTC,TRBJ2-5,once,-,TRBV7-8
CASSLVGHAMNEKLFF,TGTGCCAGCAGTTTAGTCGGACACGCGATGAATGAAAAACTGTTTTTT,TRBJ1-4,-,-,TRBV10-3
CASSSWGQPQYF,TGTGCCAGCAGCTCCTGGGGTCAGCCCCAGTACTTC,TRBJ2-5,-,-,TRBV7-8
CASFHSKGPNYGYTF,TGTGCCAGCTTTCATAGTAAGGGGCCTAACTATGGCTACACCTTC,TRBJ1-2,few,-,TRBV2
CASSYSQGAGETQYF,TGTGCCAGCAGTTACTCACAGGGGGCAGGAGAGACCCAGTACTTC,TRBJ2-5,-,TRBD1,TRBV6-6
CASSAGQGAQYEQYF,TGTGCCAGCAGCGCTGGACAGGGGGCACAGTACGAGCAGTACTTC,TRBJ2-7,once,TRBD1,TRBV9
CSVEWDRGRRGYTF,TGCAGCGTTGAATGGGACAGGGGGCGCCGAGGCTACACCTTC,TRBJ1-2,many,TRBD1,TRBV29-1
CASSLGVWETQYF,TGTGCCAGCAGCTTGGGTGTTTGGGAGACCCAGTACTTC,TRBJ2-5,-,-,TRBV7-9
CASSHGRRSNSPLHF,TGCGCCAGCAGCCATGGACGCCGCTCGAATTCACCCCTCCACTTT,TRBJ1-6,-,-,TRBV4-1
CSVDNNLRAEAFF,TGCAGCGTTGACAACAACCTGAGGGCTGAAGCTTTCTTT,TRBJ1-1,many,-,TRBV29-1
CASSPWQTSGETQYF,TGTGCCAGCAGCCCGTGGCAGACGTCGGGAGAGACCCAGTACTTC,TRBJ2-5,many,-,TRBV7-2
CATAGDTYEQYF,TGTGCCACCGCAGGGGACACCTACGAGCAGTACTTC,TRBJ2-7,many,-,TRBV24-1
CASSFGTEAYEQYF,TGCGCCAGCAGCTTTGGGACAGAGGCCTACGAGCAGTACTTC,TRBJ2-7,once,TRBD1,TRBV5-1